The TCR beta chain under discussion was sequenced for a study of T cells in Graves' hyperthyroidism and ophthalmopathy. This CDR3 has 17 residues. The V end was cut by 2 bases, the J end by 1 base, with 14 bases between. CDR1 and CDR2 (germline): SGHTA, FQGNSA. RNA transcripts served as the template for amplifying TCR beta CDR3 regions. TCR CDR3 regions were first amplified by RT-PCR with HTBI primers. From the multiplex PCR reads, TCRdb called clonotypes with MiXCR, one entry per CDR3 protein. The sample yields approximately 150,000 distinct CDR3 sequences, less than 10% seen once. This clonotype appeared many times.

The chain employs TRBV7-2 and TRBJ2-2; the D call may be TRBD1 or TRBD2 (5 bases each). The receptor was derived from a woman between 18 and 29 years old with Graves' hyperthyroidism that later progressed to Graves' ophthalmopathy. Source material: blood. Written as DNA, the CDR3 is TGTGCCAGCAGCTTATCTCCCGGGACCCGGAACACCGGGGAGCTGTTTTTT. Its protein product is CASSLSPGTRNTGELFF.